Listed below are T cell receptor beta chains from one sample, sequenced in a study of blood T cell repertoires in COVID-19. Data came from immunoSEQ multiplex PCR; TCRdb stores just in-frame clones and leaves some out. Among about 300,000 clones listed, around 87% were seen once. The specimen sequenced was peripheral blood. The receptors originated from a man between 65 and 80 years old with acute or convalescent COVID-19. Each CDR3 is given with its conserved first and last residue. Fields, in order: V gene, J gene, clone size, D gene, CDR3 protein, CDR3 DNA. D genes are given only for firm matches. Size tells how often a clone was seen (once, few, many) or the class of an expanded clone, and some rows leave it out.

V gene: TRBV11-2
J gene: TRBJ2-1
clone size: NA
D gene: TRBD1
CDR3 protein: CASSTRDRVNEQFF
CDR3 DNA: TGTGCCAGCAGCACCCGGGACAGGGTCAATGAGCAGTTCTTC

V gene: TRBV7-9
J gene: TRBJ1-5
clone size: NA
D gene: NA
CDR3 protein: CASSSGGQLGQPQHF
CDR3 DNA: TGTGCCAGCAGCTCTGGCGGACAGCTCGGTCAGCCCCAGCATTTT

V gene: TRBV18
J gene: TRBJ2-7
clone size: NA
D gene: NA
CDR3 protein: CASSPNSPPYEQYF
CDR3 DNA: TGTGCCAGCTCACCAAACTCCCCCCCCTACGAGCAGTACTTC

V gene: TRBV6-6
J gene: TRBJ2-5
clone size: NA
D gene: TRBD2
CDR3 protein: CASRPDSGRRETQYF
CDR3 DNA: TGTGCCAGCAGACCTGATAGCGGGCGGCGGGAGACCCAGTACTTC

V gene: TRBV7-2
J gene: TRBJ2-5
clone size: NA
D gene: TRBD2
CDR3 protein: CASSLGTSGETQYF
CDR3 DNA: TGTGCCAGCAGCTTAGGGACTAGCGGAGAGACCCAGTACTTC

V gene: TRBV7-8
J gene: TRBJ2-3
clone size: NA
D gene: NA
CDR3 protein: CASSLMAGSDTQYF
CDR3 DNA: TGTGCCAGCAGCTTAATGGCGGGATCTGATACGCAGTATTTT

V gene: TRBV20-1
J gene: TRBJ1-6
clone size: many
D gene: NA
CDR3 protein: CSASGAVGARSPLHF
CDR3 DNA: TGCAGTGCTAGTGGGGCGGTGGGGGCACGGTCACCCCTCCACTTT

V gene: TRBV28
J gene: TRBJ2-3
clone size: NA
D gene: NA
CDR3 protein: CASSSPDSSTDTQYF
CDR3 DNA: TGTGCCAGCAGTTCCCCAGACAGTAGCACAGATACGCAGTATTTT

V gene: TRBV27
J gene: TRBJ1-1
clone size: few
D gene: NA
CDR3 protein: CASSLGQGNEAFF
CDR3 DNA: TGTGCCAGCAGTTTAGGTCAGGGGAATGAAGCTTTCTTT

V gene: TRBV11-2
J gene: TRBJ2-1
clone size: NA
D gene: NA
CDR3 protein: CASSLARTSSYNEQFF
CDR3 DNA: TGTGCCAGCAGCTTAGCTCGAACGAGCTCCTACAATGAGCAGTTCTTC

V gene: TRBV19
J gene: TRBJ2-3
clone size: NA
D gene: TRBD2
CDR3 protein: CASRRSAGGTDTQYF
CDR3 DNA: TGTGCCAGTAGGCGGTCAGCGGGGGGTACAGATACGCAGTATTTT